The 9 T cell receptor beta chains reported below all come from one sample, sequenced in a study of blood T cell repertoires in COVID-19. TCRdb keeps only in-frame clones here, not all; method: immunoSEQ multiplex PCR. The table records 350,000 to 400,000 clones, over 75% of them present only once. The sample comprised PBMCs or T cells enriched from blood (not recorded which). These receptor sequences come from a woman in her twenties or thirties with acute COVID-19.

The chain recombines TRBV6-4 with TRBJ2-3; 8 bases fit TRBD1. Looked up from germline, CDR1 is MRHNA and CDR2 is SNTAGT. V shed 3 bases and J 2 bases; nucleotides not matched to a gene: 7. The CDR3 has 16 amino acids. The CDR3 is CASSEDTGGYTDTQYF. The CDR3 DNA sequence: TGTGCCAGCAGTGAAGATACAGGGGGGTACACAGATACGCAGTATTTT.

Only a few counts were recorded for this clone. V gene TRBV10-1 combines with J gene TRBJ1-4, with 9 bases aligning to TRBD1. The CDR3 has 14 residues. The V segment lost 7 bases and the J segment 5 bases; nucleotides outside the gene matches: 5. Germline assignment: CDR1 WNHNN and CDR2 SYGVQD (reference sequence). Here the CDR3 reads CASKGQGSNEKLFF. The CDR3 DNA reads TGCGCCAGCAAAGGACAGGGGTCGAATGAAAAACTGTTTTTT.

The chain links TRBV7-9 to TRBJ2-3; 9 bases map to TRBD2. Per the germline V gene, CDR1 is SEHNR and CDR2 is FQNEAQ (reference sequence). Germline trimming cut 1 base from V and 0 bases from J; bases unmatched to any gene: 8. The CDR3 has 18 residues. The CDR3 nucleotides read TGTGCCAGCAGCTTAGGTAGCGGGGGCCGAGCTAGCACAGATACGCAGTATTTT. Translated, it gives CASSLGSGGRASTDTQYF.

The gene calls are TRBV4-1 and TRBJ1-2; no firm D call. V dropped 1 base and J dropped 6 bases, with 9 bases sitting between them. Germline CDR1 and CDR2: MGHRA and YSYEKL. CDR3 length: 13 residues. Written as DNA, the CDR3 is TGCGCCAGCAGCCAAGGGCTGGCCAATGGCTACACCTTC. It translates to CASSQGLANGYTF.

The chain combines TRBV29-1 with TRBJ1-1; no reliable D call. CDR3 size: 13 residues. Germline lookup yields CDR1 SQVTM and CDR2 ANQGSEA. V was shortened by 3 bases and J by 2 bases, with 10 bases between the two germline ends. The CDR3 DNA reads TGCAGCGTTGAGAGGCGGCAAAACACTGAAGCTTTCTTT. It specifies CSVERRQNTEAFF.

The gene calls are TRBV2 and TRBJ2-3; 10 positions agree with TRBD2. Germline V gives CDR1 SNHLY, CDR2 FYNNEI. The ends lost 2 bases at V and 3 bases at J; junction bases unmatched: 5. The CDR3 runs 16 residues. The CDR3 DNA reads TGTGCCAGCAGTGAAAGTAGGGGACTAGCGACAGATACGCAGTATTTT. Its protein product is CASSESRGLATDTQYF.

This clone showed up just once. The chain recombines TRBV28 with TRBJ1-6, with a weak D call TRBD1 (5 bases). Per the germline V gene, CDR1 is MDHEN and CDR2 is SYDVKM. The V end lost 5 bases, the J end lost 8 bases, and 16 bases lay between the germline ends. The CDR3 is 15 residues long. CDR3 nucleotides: TGTGCCAGCAGTCCCGCGGGGGGAAAGGATTCACCCCTCCACTTT. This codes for CASSPAGGKDSPLHF.

Written as DNA, the CDR3 is TGCGCCAGCAGCTCAAGTAGCGGGGGGGCCGGAGAGACCCAGTACTTC. Encoded protein: CASSSSSGGAGETQYF. The genes are TRBV5-1 and TRBJ2-5, with 11 bases lining up with TRBD2. Germline CDR1 and CDR2: SGHRS and YFSETQ. Unmatched junction bases numbered 8, after V lost 3 bases and J lost 4 bases. The CDR3 totals 16 residues.

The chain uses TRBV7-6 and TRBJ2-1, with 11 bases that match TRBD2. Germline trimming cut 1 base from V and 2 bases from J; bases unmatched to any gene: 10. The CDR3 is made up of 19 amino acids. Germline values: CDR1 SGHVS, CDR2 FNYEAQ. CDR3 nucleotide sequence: TGTGCCAGCAGCTTAGACTCTTCACTAGCGGGGGAGACCTACAATGAGCAGTTCTTC. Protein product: CASSLDSSLAGETYNEQFF.